This T cell receptor (beta chain) was captured in a study of CD8 T cells in ankylosing spondylitis. Study-wide results and caveats: Significant enrichment of disease-linked clones was reported in matched ankylosing spondylitis synovial fluid. Clones that were linked to disease were CD8+ and were relatively rare in peripheral blood.

This clonotype has ten or more counts. Its target is unknown. There are 12 residues in the CDR3. V was cut by 4 bases and J by 7 bases, with 11 bases left in between. Germline loops: CDR1 DFQATT, CDR2 SNEGSKA (reference sequence). Each CDR3 protein gets one entry after TCRdb re-called the 5' RACE reads with MiXCR. The sample has more than 250,000 distinct CDR3 sequences, approximately 10% seen once. The receptor was derived from a female donor with ankylosing spondylitis or in good health (not recorded which). The chain joins TRBV20-1 to TRBJ2-4; D ambiguous. The specimen was blood, either unsorted or a sorted T cell fraction (not recorded which). DNA for the CDR3: TGCAGTGCTAAGGTAGCTGGGAACATTCAGTACTTC. It translates to CSAKVAGNIQYF.